This TCR beta chain was retrieved from a study of OX40 agonist ivuxolimab in advanced cancers. Study details: The treatment was a fully human IgG2 OX40 agonist, ivuxolimab. Patients with hepatocellular carcinoma, melanoma, renal cell or head and neck cancer made up the dose-escalation patients. Mean age approximately 59 years, range about 20 to 90; roughly 82% male.

The germline gives CDR1 MRHNA, CDR2 SNTAGT. The CDR3 is 13 residues long. The V end lost 8 bases, the J end lost 1 base, and 11 bases lay between the germline ends. Findings and caveats of the study: Clonal expansion was seen in CD4+ and CD8+ blood T cells by week 6 at 0.1 to 3.0 mg/kg.

Only in-frame clones appear in the TCRdb table, and some are missing; sequencing was by immunoSEQ multiplex PCR. Found here are 65,000 to 90,000 clones, 90% of them singletons; the top ten hold 0.45% to 0.55%. Of note for this clone: The antigen is not known.

The chain employs TRBV6-4 and TRBJ2-5, with a possible D match to TRBD1 (5 bases). The clonotype was recovered from an adult with an advanced solid tumor such as melanoma, head and neck, liver or kidney cancer. Source: CD4+ or CD8+ T cells sorted from blood, taken in a trial of the OX40 agonist ivuxolimab. The CDR3 loop is CASSLQGQETQYF. The CDR3 DNA reads as TGTGCCAGCTCCCTTCAGGGCCAAGAGACCCAGTACTTC.